This TCR beta chain was obtained from a study of T cell responses to AZD1222 COVID-19 vaccine. Clones were sequenced by immunoSEQ multiplex PCR, and TCRdb holds only the in-frame ones, with some missing. The sample yields 150,000 to 190,000 clones, 85% to 90% seen once. General study points: Clonal diversity may have been underestimated, and the donors were mostly white British, with more females than males. It was only after the peak T cell response that any repertoires were sampled.

Only one count was recorded for this clone. The antigen is unknown. From germline, CDR1 is LNHDA and CDR2 SQIVND (reference sequence). The ends lost 3 bases at V and 0 bases at J; junction bases unmatched: 5. The CDR3 has 16 residues. This TCR was recovered from an adult who received the AZD1222 COVID-19 vaccine. Sample: peripheral blood, taken 28 days after the second AZD1222 dose. The chain carries TRBV19 and TRBJ2-3; 8 nucleotides agree with TRBD2. The CDR3: CASSIVPSGSTDTQYF. As DNA, the CDR3 is TGTGCCAGTAGTATTGTGCCTAGCGGGAGCACAGATACGCAGTATTTT.